The clone carrying this TCR beta chain has only one observation. These data belong to a study of control samples from healthy donors and cancer patients. Germline CDR1 reads MNHEY; CDR2 reads SVGAGI. The CDR3 is 12 amino acids. Trimming pared 6 bases from V and 0 bases from J, leaving 5 bases between. TCRdb keeps only in-frame clones here, not all; method: immunoSEQ multiplex PCR. In the table there are about 110,000 clones, 75% to 95% of which are singletons. The TCR sequence derives from a human donor in good health. The donor label of this sample is uncertain. What was sequenced was blood. The chain has TRBV6-5 and TRBJ1-2; D unresolved. In nucleotides, the CDR3 is TGTGCCAGCAGCATTTCTAACTATGGCTACACCTTC. This sequence encodes CASSISNYGYTF.